Shown below are 15 T cell receptor beta chains from a single sample sequenced in a study of blood T cell repertoires in COVID-19. Some clones are missing from TCRdb's copy, which holds only in-frame ones; the method was immunoSEQ multiplex PCR. Of 200,000 to 250,000 clones listed, roughly 88% are singletons. What was sequenced was PBMCs or T cells enriched from blood (not recorded which). The source is a woman between 25 and 40 years old who had been exposed to COVID-19.

The J gene is TRBJ2-7, the V gene TRBV5-1; TRBD1 agrees at 7 bases. Germline loops: CDR1 SGHRS, CDR2 YFSETQ. J lost 0 bases, V lost 0 bases, and 6 bases had no gene match. This CDR3 region has 16 residues. CDR3 DNA sequence: TGCGCCAGCAGCTTGGACAGGGGTGTGGTCTCCTACGAGCAGTACTTC. Its translation is CASSLDRGVVSYEQYF.

DNA of the CDR3: TGTGCCAGCAGCTACGCCCTGACGACAGGGAGTGATTCACCCCTCCACTTT. Residues: CASSYALTTGSDSPLHF. The chain couples TRBV11-2 to TRBJ1-6; 7 positions match TRBD1. There are 17 residues in the CDR3. Trimming removed 4 bases from V and 8 bases from J; junction bases left unmatched: 14. Germline CDR1 is SGHAT and CDR2 is FQNNGV.

This clone was counted a few times. This chain joins TRBV2 and TRBJ2-3; the match to TRBD2 covers 10 bases. The ends lost 10 bases at V and 3 bases at J; junction bases unmatched: 10. Germline V gives CDR1 SNHLY, CDR2 FYNNEI. There are 15 residues in the CDR3. Here the CDR3 DNA reads TGTGCCACCAGGAAAGGGACTAGCGCTACAGATACGCAGTATTTT. Translation: CATRKGTSATDTQYF.

The J gene is TRBJ1-1, the V gene TRBV18; the D is unclear. The CDR3 has 15 residues. From germline, CDR1 is KGHSH and CDR2 LQKENI. V was clipped by 2 bases and J by 0 bases, with 10 bases between them. CDR3 sequence: CASSPEPGMNTEAFF. CDR3 in DNA: TGTGCCAGCTCACCAGAACCCGGGATGAACACTGAAGCTTTCTTT. Using reference TRBV18 and TRBJ1-1 for the parts outside the CDR3, the full variable domain is NAGVMQNPRHLVRRRGQEARLRCSPMKGHSHVYWYRQLPEEGLKFMVYLQKENIIDESGMPKERFSAEFPKEGPSILRIQQVVRGDSAAYFCASSPEPGMNTEAFFGQGTRLTVV.

DNA for the CDR3: TGTGCCAGCAGTGACTCGTCAGGGGGAAATTCACCCCTCCACTTT. This sequence encodes CASSDSSGGNSPLHF. J is TRBJ1-6 and V is TRBV6-4, with TRBD1 matching 7 bases. After removal of 0 bases from V and 7 bases from J, the junction contained 3 bases not matched to a gene. Germline assignment: CDR1 MRHNA and CDR2 SNTAGT. The CDR3 covers 15 residues.

The V and J genes are TRBV20-1 and TRBJ2-2; D may be TRBD1 (5 bases). The CDR3 extends over 15 amino acids. The V and J ends lost 3 bases and 3 bases respectively, with 14 bases between them. Germline values: CDR1 DFQATT, CDR2 SNEGSKA (reference sequence). CDR3 region: CSASSLLGDTGELFF. The CDR3 coding sequence is TGCAGTGCTAGTAGCCTCCTAGGGGACACCGGGGAGCTGTTTTTT.

The V and J genes are TRBV9 and TRBJ2-3; TRBD2 agrees at 9 bases. The germline V gene has CDR1 SGDLS and CDR2 YYNGEE. The CDR3 spans 15 residues. V gave up 0 bases and J gave up 3 bases; unmatched junction bases: 2. As DNA, the CDR3 is TGTGCCAGCAGCGTAGGTAGCGGGAGTACAGATACGCAGTATTTT. Protein sequence: CASSVGSGSTDTQYF. The full variable domain, its missing parts supplied by reference TRBV9 and TRBJ2-3, is DSGVTQTPKHLITATGQRVTLRCSPRSGDLSVYWYQQSLDQGLQFLIQYYNGEERAKGNILERFSAQQFPDLHSELNLSSLELGDSALYFCASSVGSGSTDTQYFGPGTRLTVL.

The V and J genes are TRBV12-5 and TRBJ2-5; no definite D call. This CDR3 is 11 amino acids long. The ends were cut back, 7 bases at V and 5 bases at J, with 8 bases in the middle. Germline values: CDR1 LGHNT, CDR2 FRNRAP. The CDR3 sequence: CASALYETQYF. As DNA, the CDR3 is TGTGCTAGTGCTCTCTACGAGACCCAGTACTTC.

The rearrangement joins TRBV20-1 to TRBJ2-7; 7 bases match TRBD1. CDR3 size: 11 residues. Germline V gene lookup returns CDR1 DFQATT and CDR2 SNEGSKA (reference sequence). Trimming at V came to 4 bases and at J to 8 bases, leaving 5 bases not matched to a gene. CDR3 loop: CSATDRDKQYF. The CDR3 DNA follows: TGCAGTGCTACCGACAGGGATAAGCAGTACTTC.

The rearrangement joins TRBV21-1 to TRBJ2-1; TRBD2 was called by the table and not checked on the DNA. TRBV21-1 is a pseudogene. There are 14 residues in the CDR3. The CDR3 loop reads CASSTNLAYNEQFF. CDR3 coding DNA: TGTGCCAGCAGCACCAATCTAGCTTACAATGAGCAGTTCTTC.

The gene calls are TRBV5-1 and TRBJ1-1, with D unclear. CDR1 and CDR2 from the germline V gene are SGHRS and YFSETQ. This CDR3 contains 16 residues. Trimming shortened V by 4 bases and J by 3 bases, and 19 bases separated the two germline ends. CDR3 in DNA: TGCGCCAGCAGCGCCCCCACCGGGATAACTTACACTGAAGCTTTCTTT. Its protein product is CASSAPTGITYTEAFF.

This sequence joins TRBV25-1 and TRBJ1-3, with D perhaps matching TRBD1 (6 bases). CDR3 length: 14 residues. V lost 6 bases and J 1 base, leaving 10 bases between the germline ends. From germline, CDR1 is MGHDK and CDR2 SYGVNS. The CDR3 DNA follows: TGTGCCAGCAGCGAAACAGGGTCTGGAAACACCATATATTTT. It codes for CASSETGSGNTIYF.

The CDR3 reads CASSLRDSYNEQFF. DNA of the CDR3: TGTGCCAGCAGCCTAAGGGACAGTTACAATGAGCAGTTCTTC. The chain carries TRBV11-1 and TRBJ2-1; 7 nucleotides line up with TRBD1. This CDR3 is 14 amino acids long. J was trimmed by 4 bases and V by 5 bases; bases with no gene match: 5. The germline V gene encodes CDR1 SGHAT and CDR2 FQDESV (reference sequence).

V gene TRBV5-1 combines with J gene TRBJ2-7, with D perhaps TRBD1 (6 bases). Germline V lookup: CDR1 SGHRS, CDR2 YFSETQ. This CDR3 region has 15 residues. V was trimmed by 0 bases and J by 4 bases, leaving 14 bases between them. The chain's CDR3 is CASSLGLGQMYEQYF. The CDR3 DNA reads as TGCGCCAGCAGCTTGGGACTCGGACAGATGTACGAGCAGTACTTC.

The V call is TRBV5-4, the J call TRBJ2-6, with 9 bases identical to TRBD1. This CDR3 has 18 residues. Germline CDR1 is SGHNT and CDR2 is YYREEE (reference sequence). J was trimmed by 4 bases and V by 4 bases; bases with no gene match: 12. CDR3 in DNA: TGTGCCAGCAGCAGGGATCTGACAGGGGGTACCGGGGCCAACGTCCTGACTTTC. This encodes CASSRDLTGGTGANVLTF. The full variable domain, its missing parts supplied by reference TRBV5-4 and TRBJ2-6, is ETGVTQSPTHLIKTRGQQVTLRCSSQSGHNTVSWYQQALGQGPQFIFQYYREEENGRGNFPPRFSGLQFPNYSSELNVNALELDDSALYLCASSRDLTGGTGANVLTFGAGSRLTVL.